This entry is about one T cell receptor (beta chain). The data were taken from a study of T cells expressing NK-cell markers. For the study at large: Seropositivity for HCMV was found in seven of the eight sequenced donors, with one seronegative.

The germline gives CDR1 MNHEY, CDR2 SVGEGT. The CDR3 loop spans 19 amino acids. TCRdb reprocessed the 5' RACE reads; each CDR3 protein has one entry and no DNA is given. In all, the sample yields hundreds of thousands of distinct CDR3 sequences. This sequence was found in a man between 18 and 29 years old in good health. The V and J genes are TRBV6-2 or TRBV6-3 and TRBJ2-7; TCRdb designates TRBD2, a call that cannot be tested without DNA. The sample was blood T cells: a sorted CD56 or NKG2C T cell subset, CD4+ or CD8+ T cells, or bulk PBMC T cells (not recorded which). This chain's CDR3 is CASSYGVGASGSLSYEQYF.